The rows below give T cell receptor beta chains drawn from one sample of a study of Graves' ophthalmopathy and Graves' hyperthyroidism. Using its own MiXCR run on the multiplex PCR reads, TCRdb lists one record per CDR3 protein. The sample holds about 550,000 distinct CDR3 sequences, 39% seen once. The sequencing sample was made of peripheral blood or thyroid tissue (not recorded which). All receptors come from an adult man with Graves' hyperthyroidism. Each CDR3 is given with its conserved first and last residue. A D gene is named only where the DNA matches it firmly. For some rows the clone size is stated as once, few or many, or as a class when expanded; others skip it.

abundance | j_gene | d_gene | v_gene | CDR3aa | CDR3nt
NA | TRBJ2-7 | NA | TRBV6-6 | CAREGGHLSYEQYF | TGTGCCCGTGAAGGAGGACACCTCTCCTACGAGCAGTACTTC
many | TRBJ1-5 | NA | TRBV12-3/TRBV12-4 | CASSWTQGSNQPQHF | TGTGCCAGCAGTTGGACCCAGGGTAGCAATCAGCCCCAGCATTTT
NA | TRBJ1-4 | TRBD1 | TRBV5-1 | CASSTQGPGGKLFF | TGTGCCAGCAGTACACAGGGGCCCGGAGGAAAACTGTTTTTT
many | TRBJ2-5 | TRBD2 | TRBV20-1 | CSASTVGLAEETQYF | TGCAGTGCTAGTACCGTCGGACTAGCGGAAGAGACCCAGTACTTC
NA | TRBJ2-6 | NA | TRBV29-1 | CSVEDRGGALSNVLTF | TGCAGCGTTGAAGATCGAGGGGGGGCCCTATCCAACGTCCTGACTTTC
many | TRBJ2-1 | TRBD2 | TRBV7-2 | CASSSGPGGDEQFF | TGTGCCAGCAGCTCCGGCCCGGGGGGGGATGAGCAGTTCTTC
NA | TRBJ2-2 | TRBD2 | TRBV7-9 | CASSPRALAGVGELFF | TGTGCCAGCAGCCCACGGGCACTAGCGGGAGTAGGGGAGCTGTTTTTT
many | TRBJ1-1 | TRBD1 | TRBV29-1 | CSVVHSGGTEAFF | TGCAGCGTTGTTCACTCAGGGGGGACTGAAGCTTTCTTT
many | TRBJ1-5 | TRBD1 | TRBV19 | CASGQGGNQPQHF | TGTGCCAGTGGACAGGGGGGCAATCAGCCCCAGCATTTT
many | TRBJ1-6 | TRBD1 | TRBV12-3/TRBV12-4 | CASRDRAFGNSPLHF | TGTGCCAGCAGAGACAGGGCGTTTGGTAATTCACCCCTCCACTTT
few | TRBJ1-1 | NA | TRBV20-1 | CSARGTANTEAFF | TGCAGTGCTAGAGGTACAGCTAACACTGAAGCTTTCTTT
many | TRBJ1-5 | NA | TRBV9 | CASSVGLDNQPQHF | TGTGCCAGCAGCGTGGGCCTGGACAATCAGCCCCAGCATTTT
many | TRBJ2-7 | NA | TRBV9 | CASSPEGPQGRYEQYF | TGTGCCAGCAGCCCCGAGGGCCCGCAGGGTAGGTACGAGCAGTACTTC
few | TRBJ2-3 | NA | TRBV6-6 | CASSYPSTDTQYF | TGTGCCAGCAGTTACCCTAGCACAGATACGCAGTATTTT
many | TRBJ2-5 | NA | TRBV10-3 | CAISEGGLGETQYF | TGTGCCATCAGTGAAGGGGGGCTTGGAGAGACCCAGTACTTC
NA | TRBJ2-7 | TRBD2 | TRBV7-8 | CASSAGGRAYHEQYF | TGTGCCAGCAGCGCGGGCGGGAGAGCCTACCACGAGCAGTACTTC
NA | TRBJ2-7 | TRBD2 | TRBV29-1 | CSVDGLAGGPYEQYF | TGCAGCGTCGATGGACTAGCGGGAGGGCCCTACGAGCAGTACTTC
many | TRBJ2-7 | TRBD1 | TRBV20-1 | CSARVGTGSFNGQYF | TGCAGTGCTAGAGTCGGGACAGGCTCCTTTAATGGGCAGTACTTC
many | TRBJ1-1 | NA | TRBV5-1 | CASSWNSDEAFF | TGCGCCAGCAGCTGGAACAGCGATGAAGCTTTCTTT
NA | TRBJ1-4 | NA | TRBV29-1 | CSVRDTGWGGEKLFF | TGCAGCGTGCGGGACACAGGGTGGGGCGGGGAAAAACTGTTTTTT
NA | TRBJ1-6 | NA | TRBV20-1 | CSARVFQSTALSYNSPLHF | TGCAGTGCTAGAGTGTTTCAATCGACAGCTCTCTCCTATAATTCACCCCTCCACTTT
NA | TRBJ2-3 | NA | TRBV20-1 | CSARDPRGTDTQYF | TGCAGTGCTAGAGATCCCAGGGGCACAGATACGCAGTATTTT
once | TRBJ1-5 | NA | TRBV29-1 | CSLGQGPSNQPQHF | TGCAGCTTAGGCCAAGGACCGAGCAATCAGCCCCAGCATTTT
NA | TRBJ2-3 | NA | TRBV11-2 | CASVPRQRPSTDTQYF | TGTGCCAGCGTTCCCCGTCAACGCCCTAGCACAGATACGCAGTATTTT
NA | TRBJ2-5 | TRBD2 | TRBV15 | CATRSLRTSGETQYF | TGTGCCACCAGGTCCCTTAGGACTAGCGGGGAGACCCAGTACTTC
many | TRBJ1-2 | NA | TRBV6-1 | CASSESGGYTF | TGTGCCAGCAGTGAATCTGGCGGCTACACCTTC
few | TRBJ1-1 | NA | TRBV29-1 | CSVEAKGMNTEAFF | TGCAGCGTTGAAGCCAAGGGTATGAACACTGAAGCTTTCTTT
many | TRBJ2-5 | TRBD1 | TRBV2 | CASSSGQGARETQYF | TGTGCCAGCAGCTCGGGGCAGGGGGCGAGGGAGACCCAGTACTTC
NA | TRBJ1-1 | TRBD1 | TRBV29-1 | CSVERGQSNTEAFF | TGCAGCGTTGAAAGGGGGCAGTCGAACACTGAAGCCTTCTTT
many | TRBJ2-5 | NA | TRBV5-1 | CASRPTEGQETQYF | TGCGCCAGCAGACCGACAGAAGGACAAGAGACCCAGTACTTC
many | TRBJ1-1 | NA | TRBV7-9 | CASSFGYTEAFF | TGTGCCAGCAGTTTTGGTTACACTGAAGCTTTCTTT
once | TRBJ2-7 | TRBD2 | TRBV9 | CASSVEPGLAGEQYF | TGTGCCAGCAGCGTGGAGCCGGGACTAGCGGGGGAGCAGTACTTC
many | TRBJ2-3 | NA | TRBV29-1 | CSVLDSTDTQYF | TGCAGCGTGTTGGACAGCACAGATACGCAGTATTTT
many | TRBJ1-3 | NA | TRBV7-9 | CASSLALGASGNTIYF | TGTGCCAGCAGCTTAGCGCTAGGGGCCTCTGGAAACACCATATATTTT
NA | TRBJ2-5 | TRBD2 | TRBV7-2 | CASSFQGLAGGPGETQYF | TGTGCCAGCAGCTTTCAAGGACTAGCGGGAGGGCCGGGGGAGACCCAGTACTTC
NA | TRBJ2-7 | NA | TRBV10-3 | CASSYSWGRRHEQYF | TGTGCCAGCAGTTACTCGTGGGGGCGTCGGCACGAGCAGTACTTC
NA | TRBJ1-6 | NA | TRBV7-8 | CASSLAGRSPPHF | TGTGCCAGCAGCTTGGCCGGAAGATCACCCCCCCACTTT